This is a list of T cell receptor beta chains from one sample in a study of blood T cell repertoires in COVID-19. Some clones are missing from TCRdb's copy, which holds only in-frame ones; the method was immunoSEQ multiplex PCR. Among 85,000 to 95,000 clones listed, around nine tenths were seen once. The sequenced sample was peripheral blood. The receptors were gathered from a woman between 50 and 59 years old in a cohort sampled during active COVID-19. Each CDR3 is given with its conserved first and last residue. Each record gives: V gene, J gene, D gene, clone size, CDR3 protein, CDR3 DNA. A D gene is named only where the DNA matches it firmly. A row's size may be missing; if present it is once, few, many or a size class.

V gene: TRBV28
J gene: TRBJ1-6
D gene: TRBD1
clone size: NA
CDR3 protein: CASSIDRGRYSPLHF
CDR3 DNA: TGTGCCAGCAGCATAGACAGGGGGCGTTATTCACCCCTCCACTTT

V gene: TRBV18
J gene: TRBJ1-4
D gene: NA
clone size: NA
CDR3 protein: CASSQGRGTNEKLFF
CDR3 DNA: TGTGCCAGCTCACAGGGGCGGGGGACTAATGAAAAACTGTTTTTT

V gene: TRBV21-1
J gene: TRBJ2-1
D gene: NA
clone size: NA
CDR3 protein: CASSMLAGENNEQFF
CDR3 DNA: TGTGCCAGCAGCATGCTAGCGGGGGAAAACAATGAGCAGTTCTTC

V gene: TRBV3-1/TRBV3-2
J gene: TRBJ1-1
D gene: NA
clone size: NA
CDR3 protein: CASSQVADTEAFF
CDR3 DNA: TGTGCCAGCAGCCAAGTGGCGGACACTGAAGCTTTCTTT

V gene: TRBV27
J gene: TRBJ1-6
D gene: TRBD1
clone size: NA
CDR3 protein: CASSLTGESPLHF
CDR3 DNA: TGTGCCAGCAGCCTAACAGGGGAGTCACCCCTCCACTTT

V gene: TRBV7-2
J gene: TRBJ2-7
D gene: NA
clone size: NA
CDR3 protein: CASSPQGLYEQYF
CDR3 DNA: TGTGCCAGCAGCCCCCAGGGTCTCTACGAGCAGTACTTC

V gene: TRBV5-1
J gene: TRBJ2-3
D gene: TRBD1
clone size: NA
CDR3 protein: CASSATGTGSTQYF
CDR3 DNA: TGCGCCAGCAGCGCTACCGGGACAGGGTCTACGCAGTATTTT

V gene: TRBV15
J gene: TRBJ1-4
D gene: NA
clone size: NA
CDR3 protein: CATSRDRWRAGEKLFF
CDR3 DNA: TGTGCCACCAGCAGAGATCGTTGGAGGGCGGGGGAAAAACTGTTTTTT

V gene: TRBV10-2
J gene: TRBJ2-7
D gene: TRBD1
clone size: NA
CDR3 protein: CASRADRGNLYEQYF
CDR3 DNA: TGCGCCAGCAGGGCGGACAGGGGGAACTTGTACGAGCAGTACTTC

V gene: TRBV6-4
J gene: TRBJ2-1
D gene: TRBD2
clone size: once
CDR3 protein: CASSDSGGSNEQFF
CDR3 DNA: TGTGCCAGCAGTGACTCTGGCGGGAGCAATGAGCAGTTCTTC

V gene: TRBV2
J gene: TRBJ2-3
D gene: TRBD2
clone size: NA
CDR3 protein: CAISGTSGGATSDTQYF
CDR3 DNA: TGTGCCATCTCAGGGACTAGCGGGGGGGCAACCTCCGATACGCAGTATTTT

V gene: TRBV7-9
J gene: TRBJ1-3
D gene: NA
clone size: NA
CDR3 protein: CASSLGALSGNTIYF
CDR3 DNA: TGTGCCAGCAGCTTGGGGGCGCTCTCTGGAAACACCATATATTTT

V gene: TRBV5-5
J gene: TRBJ1-1
D gene: NA
clone size: NA
CDR3 protein: CASSLVISRANTEAFF
CDR3 DNA: TGTGCCAGCAGCTTAGTAATTTCGAGAGCTAACACTGAAGCTTTCTTT

V gene: TRBV7-9
J gene: TRBJ2-7
D gene: NA
clone size: NA
CDR3 protein: CASSPGGGLTYEQYF
CDR3 DNA: TGTGCCAGCAGCCCTGGGGGGGGCCTTACCTACGAGCAGTACTTC

V gene: TRBV6-5
J gene: TRBJ1-5
D gene: TRBD1
clone size: NA
CDR3 protein: CASSRQGYSNQPQHF
CDR3 DNA: TGTGCCAGCAGTAGACAGGGATATAGCAATCAGCCCCAGCATTTT

V gene: TRBV24-1
J gene: TRBJ2-6
D gene: NA
clone size: NA
CDR3 protein: CATSAEGGSGANVLTF
CDR3 DNA: TGTGCCACCAGTGCAGAGGGAGGCTCTGGGGCCAACGTCCTGACTTTC

V gene: TRBV7-9
J gene: TRBJ1-6
D gene: TRBD1
clone size: NA
CDR3 protein: CASSLATGDGNSPLHF
CDR3 DNA: TGTGCCAGCAGCTTGGCAACAGGGGACGGTAATTCACCCCTCCACTTT

V gene: TRBV7-9
J gene: TRBJ2-3
D gene: TRBD2
clone size: NA
CDR3 protein: CASSYGAGDTQYF
CDR3 DNA: TGTGCCAGCAGCTATGGGGCGGGAGACACGCAGTATTTT

V gene: TRBV6-5
J gene: TRBJ1-4
D gene: TRBD1
clone size: NA
CDR3 protein: CASSRQGAGDEKLFF
CDR3 DNA: TGTGCCAGCAGCAGACAGGGAGCTGGAGATGAAAAACTGTTTTTT

V gene: TRBV19
J gene: TRBJ1-5
D gene: NA
clone size: NA
CDR3 protein: CASSWARGNQPQHF
CDR3 DNA: TGTGCCAGTAGTTGGGCTCGGGGGAATCAGCCCCAGCATTTT

V gene: TRBV6-6
J gene: TRBJ1-1
D gene: NA
clone size: NA
CDR3 protein: CASSLRRGNTEAFF
CDR3 DNA: TGTGCCAGCAGTCTCAGGCGGGGGAACACTGAAGCTTTCTTT

V gene: TRBV18
J gene: TRBJ1-3
D gene: NA
clone size: NA
CDR3 protein: CASSPPHSGNTIYF
CDR3 DNA: TGTGCCAGCTCACCACCCCACTCTGGAAACACCATATATTTT

V gene: TRBV6-5
J gene: TRBJ2-3
D gene: NA
clone size: once
CDR3 protein: CASSYSDVANTDTQYF
CDR3 DNA: TGTGCCAGCAGTTACTCTGACGTAGCCAACACAGATACGCAGTATTTT

V gene: TRBV27
J gene: TRBJ2-7
D gene: TRBD2
clone size: NA
CDR3 protein: CASSSSPTSDYEQYF
CDR3 DNA: TGTGCCAGCAGTTCCTCTCCGACTAGCGACTACGAGCAGTACTTC

V gene: TRBV7-3
J gene: TRBJ2-1
D gene: TRBD1
clone size: NA
CDR3 protein: CASSPRPGTGRYNEQFF
CDR3 DNA: TGTGCCAGCAGCCCCCGGCCCGGGACAGGCCGATACAATGAGCAGTTCTTC

V gene: TRBV5-4
J gene: TRBJ2-7
D gene: TRBD2
clone size: NA
CDR3 protein: CASSPRVAGGPGEQYF
CDR3 DNA: TGTGCCAGCAGCCCCCGGGTAGCGGGAGGGCCGGGCGAGCAGTACTTC

V gene: TRBV14
J gene: TRBJ2-1
D gene: TRBD2
clone size: NA
CDR3 protein: CASSPRGSYNGQFF
CDR3 DNA: TGTGCCAGCAGCCCTCGCGGGAGTTACAATGGGCAGTTCTTC

V gene: TRBV28
J gene: TRBJ2-1
D gene: TRBD2
clone size: NA
CDR3 protein: CASSLWTSGNNEQFF
CDR3 DNA: TGTGCCAGCAGTTTATGGACTAGCGGGAACAATGAGCAGTTCTTC

V gene: TRBV6-1
J gene: TRBJ1-2
D gene: NA
clone size: few
CDR3 protein: CASSENRENYGYTF
CDR3 DNA: TGTGCCAGCAGTGAAAACAGGGAGAACTATGGCTACACCTTC

V gene: TRBV3-1/TRBV3-2
J gene: TRBJ1-2
D gene: TRBD1
clone size: NA
CDR3 protein: CASSHQGTGGYGYTF
CDR3 DNA: TGTGCCAGCAGCCACCAGGGGACAGGGGGCTATGGCTACACCTTC

V gene: TRBV10-2
J gene: TRBJ1-1
D gene: NA
clone size: NA
CDR3 protein: CASSELEGEAFF
CDR3 DNA: TGCGCCAGCAGTGAACTAGAGGGTGAAGCTTTCTTT

V gene: TRBV4-2
J gene: TRBJ2-3
D gene: TRBD2
clone size: NA
CDR3 protein: CASSHPSASASGGPSDTQYF
CDR3 DNA: TGTGCCAGCAGCCACCCCAGCGCTTCCGCTAGCGGGGGGCCGTCAGATACGCAGTATTTT